The 20 T cell receptor beta chains given below trace back to one sample, sequenced in a study of T-cell reconstitution after alpha-beta-depleted transplantation in children. This sample's TCRbeta library carried unique molecular identifier barcodes. Each CDR3 protein gets one entry after TCRdb re-called the PCR reads with MiXCR. The profile shows around 410,000 distinct CDR3 sequences, about 11% of them singletons. The sequences come from PBMCs from the stem cell graft donor, collected from the stem cell graft. The receptors were gathered from a human donor who donated a stem cell graft to a child with acute myeloid leukemia.

J is TRBJ2-5 and V is TRBV12-3 or TRBV12-4, with 12 positions matching TRBD1. The CDR3 has 15 amino acids. The V and J ends lost 6 bases and 1 base, in that order; junction bases with no gene match: 3. CDR3 in DNA: TGTGCCAGCAGAGCGGGACAGGGGGCCCAAGAGACCCAGTACTTC. It translates to CASRAGQGAQETQYF.

The chain recombines TRBV9 with TRBJ2-7; TRBD2 matches 14 bases. The CDR3 runs to 16 residues. The germline V gene encodes CDR1 SGDLS and CDR2 YYNGEE. Germline trimming cut 3 bases from V and 3 bases from J; bases unmatched to any gene: 5. The CDR3 here is CASSAGGTSGSYEQYF. The CDR3 DNA reads as TGTGCCAGCAGCGCCGGGGGGACTAGCGGGAGCTACGAGCAGTACTTC.

This clonotype showed up just a few times. The chain carries TRBV20-1 and TRBJ1-6; D perhaps matches TRBD1 (5 bases). Trimming cost V 4 bases and J 10 bases, with 20 bases left between them. This CDR3 is built from 15 residues. Germline CDR1 and CDR2: DFQATT and SNEGSKA (reference sequence). In nucleotides, the CDR3 is TGCAGTGCTATCGCAGTGCAGGGACCAGGGTCACCCCTCCACTTT. The encoded protein is CSAIAVQGPGSPLHF.

This clonotype was seen more than once but under ten times. This chain connects TRBV12-3 or TRBV12-4 to TRBJ2-2; the match to TRBD2 covers 13 bases. The V segment lost 8 bases and the J segment 7 bases; nucleotides outside the gene matches: 13. The CDR3 covers 17 residues. Here the CDR3 reads CASRKNGLAGAVGELFF. The CDR3 DNA reads as TGTGCCAGCCGAAAAAATGGACTAGCGGGAGCGGTCGGGGAGCTGTTTTTT.

This clonotype was observed many times. The chain couples TRBV5-1 to TRBJ2-2, with D unresolved. The CDR3 consists of 13 residues. V was pared by 4 bases and J by 6 bases, with 10 bases between. The germline gives CDR1 SGHRS, CDR2 YFSETQ. CDR3 in DNA: TGCGCCAGCAGCATCAGGACGCCCGGGGAGCTGTTTTTT. Residues: CASSIRTPGELFF. Combining the CDR3 with reference TRBV5-1 and TRBJ2-2 gives the whole variable domain KAGVTQTPRYLIKTRGQQVTLSCSPISGHRSVSWYQQTPGQGLQFLFEYFSETQRNKGNFPGRFSGRQFSNSRSEMNVSTLELGDSALYLCASSIRTPGELFFGEGSRLTVL.

The chain combines TRBV5-1 with TRBJ2-3; no clear D gene. The length of the CDR3 is 15 residues. The V gene lost 2 bases and the J gene lost 0 bases, with 10 bases spanning the gap. Germline V gives CDR1 SGHRS, CDR2 YFSETQ. CDR3 in DNA: TGCGCCAGCAGCTTCGGACCATCTAGCACAGATACGCAGTATTTT. Encoded protein: CASSFGPSSTDTQYF.

This chain joins TRBV5-1 and TRBJ2-1, with a tentative D call TRBD1 (6 bases). The CDR3 loop spans 16 amino acids. From germline, CDR1 is SGHRS and CDR2 YFSETQ. Trimming stripped 0 bases from V and 2 bases from J, with 12 bases between. CDR3 nucleotide sequence: TGCGCCAGCAGCTTGGTCCGAGGGGGTACCTACAATGAGCAGTTCTTC. As protein: CASSLVRGGTYNEQFF.

This clonotype was counted many times. The chain is built from TRBV6-2 or TRBV6-3 and TRBJ1-6; TRBD1 agrees at 8 bases. Germline values: CDR1 MNHEY, CDR2 SVGEGT. V shed 6 bases, J shed 6 bases, and the junction held 4 bases outside the gene matches. The CDR3 is 14 residues long. Here the CDR3 reads CASSFDRGNSPLHF. CDR3 DNA sequence: TGTGCCAGCAGCTTCGACAGGGGTAATTCACCCCTCCACTTT.

The rearrangement links TRBV4-2 to TRBJ1-1; TRBD1 is a possible D gene (5 bases). Germline lookup yields CDR1 LGHNA and CDR2 YNFKEQ. The V end was cut by 6 bases, the J end by 5 bases, with 16 bases between. The CDR3 spans 14 residues. CDR3 residues: CASSHDFGGTEAFF. In DNA, the CDR3 is TGTGCCAGCAGTCACGACTTCGGGGGGACTGAAGCTTTCTTT.

The chain recombines TRBV6-2 or TRBV6-3 with TRBJ2-7; TRBD1 matches 9 bases. This CDR3 is built from 12 residues. CDR1 and CDR2 from the germline V gene are MNHEY and SVGEGT. The junction had 4 bases not matched to a gene; V was cut back by 8 bases and J by 5 bases. The CDR3 here is CASGTGRDEQYV. The CDR3 region has the DNA TGTGCCAGCGGGACAGGGAGAGACGAGCAGTACGTC.

The sample holds many counts of this clonotype. V and J are TRBV6-5 and TRBJ2-5; weak D call: TRBD1 (5 bases). Between the trimmed V and J ends, which lost 3 bases and 1 base, there was a span of 9 bases. The CDR3 length is 14 residues. CDR1 and CDR2 from the germline V gene are MNHEY and SVGAGI. CDR3 amino acids: CASSYYDSQETQYF. CDR3 bases: TGTGCCAGCAGTTATTACGACAGCCAAGAGACCCAGTACTTC.

The sample holds a few counts of this clonotype. The chain employs TRBV4-2 and TRBJ2-1; 9 positions agree with TRBD2. Trimming took 2 bases from V and 1 from J; bases not matched to a gene: 9. The germline gives CDR1 LGHNA, CDR2 YNFKEQ. The CDR3 totals 18 residues. CDR3 sequence: CASSQWLGAGGSYNEQFF. For the CDR3, the DNA is TGTGCCAGCAGCCAATGGTTGGGGGCGGGGGGGTCCTACAATGAGCAGTTCTTC.

Note on this clonotype: One end of the junction varies from germline; a read error may be responsible. CDR3 loop: CDSSWSTDTQYF. The CDR3 DNA reads TGCGACAGCAGCTGGAGCACAGATACGCAGTATTTT. The chain combines TRBV5-1 with TRBJ2-3; D gene ambiguous. Germline V gives CDR1 SGHRS, CDR2 YFSETQ. The CDR3 is 12 residues long.

This chain uses TRBV14 with TRBJ2-4; 9 nucleotides agree with TRBD1. V shed 4 bases, J shed 6 bases, and the junction held 10 bases outside the gene matches. This CDR3 has 16 amino acids. The germline V gene has CDR1 SGHDN and CDR2 FVKESK. As DNA, the CDR3 is TGTGCCAGCAGCCCGGGACAGGGTAGGGCAGGAAACATTCAGTACTTC. Protein sequence: CASSPGQGRAGNIQYF.

The chain combines TRBV25-1 with TRBJ2-1; TRBD1 matches 7 bases. J was trimmed by 5 bases and V by 4 bases; bases with no gene match: 5. This CDR3 contains 14 residues. CDR1 and CDR2 (germline): MGHDK, SYGVNS. The CDR3 here is CASSGQGFHNEQFF. Here the CDR3 DNA reads TGTGCCAGCAGTGGACAGGGTTTCCACAATGAGCAGTTCTTC.

This clonotype was detected a few times. In DNA, the CDR3 is TGTGCCAGCAGTCTCGGAACTCAAAATGAAAAACTGTTTTTT. Translating gives CASSLGTQNEKLFF. V usage is TRBV6-1 and J usage is TRBJ1-4; D unresolved. The length of the CDR3 is 14 residues. Trimming shortened V by 5 bases and J by 5 bases, and 12 bases separated the two germline ends. CDR1 is MNHNS and CDR2 is SASEGT in the germline V gene.

The genes are TRBV6-1 and TRBJ1-1; D is unclear. Germline lookup yields CDR1 MNHNS and CDR2 SASEGT. The CDR3 contains 14 residues. With 11 bases removed from V and 0 bases from J, the gap between germline ends came to 16 bases. CDR3 loop: CALGRVGMNTEAFF. CDR3 nucleotides: TGTGCCTTAGGCCGGGTGGGTATGAACACTGAAGCTTTCTTT.

This clonotype appeared a few times. CDR3 nucleotide sequence: TGTGCCAGCTCACGTGGGACGGGAACAGATACGCAGTATTTT. It yields the protein CASSRGTGTDTQYF. The chain has TRBV18 and TRBJ2-3; TRBD1 or TRBD2 may be the D gene (5 bases each). Germline values: CDR1 KGHSH, CDR2 LQKENI. The CDR3 has 14 amino acids. V was trimmed by 4 bases and J by 3 bases, leaving 11 bases between them. Full variable domain (rest looked up from reference TRBV18 and TRBJ2-3): NAGVMQNPRHLVRRRGQEARLRCSPMKGHSHVYWYRQLPEEGLKFMVYLQKENIIDESGMPKERFSAEFPKEGPSILRIQQVVRGDSAAYFCASSRGTGTDTQYFGPGTRLTVL.

This clonotype was seen only once. The rearrangement joins TRBV9 to TRBJ2-3; 15 nucleotides match TRBD2. The V gene's germline CDR1 is SGDLS and CDR2 YYNGEE. V trimming: 3 bases; J trimming: 2 bases; junction bases outside the gene matches: 7. This CDR3 contains 18 residues. The CDR3 here is CASSGTGTSGGSTDTQYF. For the CDR3, the DNA is TGTGCCAGCAGCGGGACAGGGACTAGCGGGGGGTCCACAGATACGCAGTATTTT.

The V call is TRBV12-3 or TRBV12-4, the J call TRBJ1-1, with D hard to call. The CDR3 runs to 14 residues. The V end lost 3 bases, the J end lost 5 bases, and 13 bases lay between the germline ends. CDR3 residues: CASSFASEATEAFF. CDR3 coding DNA: TGTGCCAGCAGTTTCGCCTCGGAGGCAACTGAAGCTTTCTTT.